Sequencing of this T cell receptor beta chain was carried out in a study of beta chain features in type 1 diabetes. Notes on this clone: Its antigen is still unknown.

Study findings and constraints: For type 1 diabetes patients, VDJ junctions showed fewer insertions and more deletions.

Investigators reverse transcribed all isolated RNA, so they sequenced expressed TCRB transcripts. The assay was immunoSEQ multiplex PCR, and TCRdb's table has in-frame clones only and misses some. This sample carries 150,000 or so clones, about 9.1% of them seen once, and the ten largest clones take 0.65%. Sorted populations all had greater than 95% purity. Sequencing was done on a sample of central memory CD4+ T cells from blood. This sequence was found in a woman aged 35 to 49 in good health.

This CDR3 reads CASRGDRGNNSPLHF. In DNA, the CDR3 is TGTGCCAGCAGAGGGGACAGGGGCAATAATTCACCCCTCCACTTT. This sequence joins TRBV25-1 and TRBJ1-6; 10 nucleotides line up with TRBD1. After removal of 6 bases from V and 5 bases from J, the junction contained 4 bases not matched to a gene. The CDR3 covers 15 residues. Germline V gene sequence: CDR1 MGHDK, CDR2 SYGVNS.